This T cell receptor beta chain was obtained from a study of shared clonotypes between healthy human individuals. Method: immunoSEQ multiplex PCR; TCRdb's copy keeps in-frame clones and lacks some. The table has hundreds of thousands of clones, nearly 95% seen once. The naive CD8 subset, CD45RO-negative cells positively selected for CCR7, excluded terminally differentiated effector memory CD45RA+ cells. V was pared by 0 bases and J by 4 bases, with 5 bases of the junction left unmatched. CDR3 length: 17 residues. CDR1 and CDR2 (germline): LGHNA, YNFKEQ. This sequence originates from a man aged 30-40 years in good health. The sequenced sample consisted of naive CD8+ T cells sorted from blood. The V gene is TRBV4-2, the J gene TRBJ2-2; TRBD2 agrees at 10 bases. CDR3 sequence: CASSQDQPSGSTGELFF. The CDR3 DNA reads as TGTGCCAGCAGCCAAGATCAGCCTAGCGGGAGCACCGGGGAGCTGTTTTTT.